Listed below are T cell receptor beta chains from one sample, sequenced in a study of T-cell memory formation after mild COVID-19. TCRdb redid the calling of the 5' RACE reads with MiXCR, one entry per CDR3 protein. The sample consists of some 290,000 distinct CDR3 sequences, under 20% of them appearing once. The specimen sequenced was PBMCs or a T cell subset sorted from them (not recorded which). These receptors all come from a young man who had mild COVID-19 (a few samples of this study predate the infection). Cell type and time point are not known. Both conserved end residues are part of each CDR3. A D gene is named only where the DNA matches it firmly. Expanded clones get a size class; other rows say once, few or many, or leave the size out.

TRBJ1-1 TRBD1 - TRBV3-1 TGTGCCAGCAGCCAAGACTATACAGGGGGGAACACTGAAGCTTTCTTT CASSQDYTGGNTEAFF
TRBJ2-5 - - TRBV28 TGTGCCAGCAGCCAACAACAGGGACGCTGGGCCCAGTACTTC CASSQQQGRWAQYF
TRBJ1-2 - - TRBV27 TGTGCCACCTACAGGAATGGCTACACCTTC CATYRNGYTF
TRBJ2-1 - few TRBV12-3/TRBV12-4 TGTGCCAGCAACCTGGACTCAGACAATGAGCAGTTCTTC CASNLDSDNEQFF
TRBJ2-7 TRBD1 few TRBV5-4 TGTGCCAGCAGCAACTTACCGGGACAGGGGAACGAGCAGTACTTC CASSNLPGQGNEQYF
TRBJ1-1 - - TRBV20-1 TGCAGTGCTAGAAGGAGGCAGGGCGGTGACACTGAAGCTTTCTTT CSARRRQGGDTEAFF
TRBJ1-5 - few TRBV9 TGTGCCAGCAGCGGCCGGGACGGCAATCAGCCCCAGCATTTT CASSGRDGNQPQHF
TRBJ1-5 - - TRBV4-1 TGCGCCAGCAGCCAAGGCGCAGACTATAGCAATCAGCCCCAGCATTTT CASSQGADYSNQPQHF
TRBJ2-7 TRBD2 - TRBV6-5 TGTGCCAGCAGGGGCGGGGGTTTTGACGAGCAGTACTTC CASRGGGFDEQYF
TRBJ1-1 - many TRBV3-1 TGTGCCAGCAGGCCCGGGGAGGGGACTGAAGCTTTCTTT CASRPGEGTEAFF
TRBJ2-2 TRBD2 - TRBV19 TGTGCCAGTAGCCGTCGGGAGGGCGAAGGCGGGGAGCTGTTTTTT CASSRREGEGGELFF
TRBJ1-1 TRBD1 few TRBV9 TGTGCCAGCAGCATAGAAGGACAGGGGAAGACTGAAGCTTTCTTT CASSIEGQGKTEAFF
TRBJ2-4 - few TRBV29-1 TGCAGCGTTGTTTTCGGGGGTGCCAAAAACATTCAGTACTTC CSVVFGGAKNIQYF
TRBJ1-1 - many TRBV6-5 TGTGCCAGCAGCCGCCGGGTGAACACTGAAGCTTTCTTT CASSRRVNTEAFF
TRBJ1-5 TRBD1 few TRBV18 TGTGCCAGCTCACCACCGAGGGGACAGGGGGATAGCAATCAGCCCCAGCATTTT CASSPPRGQGDSNQPQHF
TRBJ1-5 - - TRBV4-3 TGCGCCAGCAGTCTTAGCAGGGGCGGGCAGCCCCAGCATTTT CASSLSRGGQPQHF
TRBJ2-3 TRBD2 few TRBV7-9 TGTGCCAGCAGCTCCTCGGGTAGCGGGGGTATAGATACGCAGTATTTT CASSSSGSGGIDTQYF
TRBJ1-6 - - TRBV11-2 TGTGCCAGCAGCTTATATGCGGATTCACCCCTCCACTTT CASSLYADSPLHF
TRBJ1-1 TRBD1 - TRBV20-1 TGCAGTGCCCAAACACTGGACAGGGAGGACACTGAAGCTTTCTTT CSAQTLDREDTEAFF
TRBJ2-1 - - TRBV15 TGTGCCACCAGCTCCAGGCGGACATCCCCCTACAATGAGCAGTTCTTC CATSSRRTSPYNEQFF
TRBJ1-5 TRBD1 few TRBV10-2 TGCGCCAGCAGCCGGGACAGGGTCGAACCCCAGCATTTT CASSRDRVEPQHF
TRBJ1-1 - - TRBV29-1 TGCAGCGTTGTAGAATCGGTGAACACTGAAGCTTTCTTT CSVVESVNTEAFF
TRBJ2-3 - - TRBV4-1 TGCGCCAGCAGCCCGAGGTCAGGGGGGGTTGGCACAGATACGCAGTATTTT CASSPRSGGVGTDTQYF
TRBJ2-1 - many TRBV5-1 TGCGCCAGCGCCTCGGGCGATGAGCAGTTCTTC CASASGDEQFF
TRBJ2-1 - few TRBV2 TGTGCCAGCAGGGACGGCCTTTACAATGAGCAGTTCTTC CASRDGLYNEQFF
TRBJ2-3 - few TRBV5-1 TGCGCCAGCAGCTTGGAGGGGGACGCCTCCGGCACAGATACGCAGTATTTT CASSLEGDASGTDTQYF
TRBJ2-3 TRBD2 many TRBV12-3/TRBV12-4 TGTGCCAGCAGTCCCGGGGGGTCTCTCACAGATACGCAGTATTTT CASSPGGSLTDTQYF
TRBJ1-2 TRBD1 - TRBV7-2 TGTGCCAGCAGCCCTGACAGGGGGCGACCTCGGGGCTATGGCTACACCTTC CASSPDRGRPRGYGYTF
TRBJ1-1 - - TRBV7-9 TGTGCCAGCAGCGTCGGTGACACATTGGGGACTGAAGCTTTCTTT CASSVGDTLGTEAFF
TRBJ1-1 - - TRBV20-1 TGCAGTGCTAGAGGACGGGGGCGAGGTCTTTTAAGCACTGAAGCTTTCTTT CSARGRGRGLLSTEAFF
TRBJ1-1 - few TRBV6-5 TGTGCCAGCAGTTACTCCCTGGGGGGGAACACTGAAGCTTTCTTT CASSYSLGGNTEAFF
TRBJ2-3 - - TRBV4-2 TGTGCCAGCAGCCCCCTCCAACGGGGCACAGATACGCAGTATTTT CASSPLQRGTDTQYF
TRBJ2-3 - - TRBV7-7 TGTGCTAGCAGCTTAAACAGCTTCACAGATACGCAGTATTTT CASSLNSFTDTQYF
TRBJ1-3 TRBD1 few TRBV12-3/TRBV12-4 TGTGCCAGCAGTTTCAGCTCTCAGGGGGGCCCTGGAAACACCATATATTTT CASSFSSQGGPGNTIYF
TRBJ1-5 - few TRBV5-5 TGTGCCAGCAGCGAACTCTACCCTAGGAGCAATCAGCCCCAGCATTTT CASSELYPRSNQPQHF
TRBJ1-5 - - TRBV19 TGTGCCAGTAGTATTGGGGGCCGGCAGCCCCAGCATTTT CASSIGGRQPQHF
TRBJ1-2 - - TRBV3-1 TGTGCCAGCAGCCCCCTTCGGGGGGAGGGCTACACCTTC CASSPLRGEGYTF
TRBJ1-6 - few TRBV5-5 TGTGCCAGCAGCTTGCAGGGTTATAATTCACCCCTCCACTTT CASSLQGYNSPLHF
TRBJ2-3 TRBD2 few TRBV7-2 TGTGCCAGCAGACTTGGGGGACTAGCGGGGACAGATACGCAGTATTTT CASRLGGLAGTDTQYF
TRBJ1-3 - - TRBV11-2 TGTGCCAGCAGCTTAGGTGGTCAGGGCTCTGGAAACACCATATATTTT CASSLGGQGSGNTIYF
TRBJ2-3 - - TRBV7-2 TGTGCCAGCAGCTTAGTGAACAGGTGGGGAGATACGCAGTATTTT CASSLVNRWGDTQYF
TRBJ1-1 - - TRBV5-1 TGCGCCAGCAGCTTGGAATCAGGGGACACTGAAGCTTTCTTT CASSLESGDTEAFF
TRBJ2-7 - few TRBV6-2/TRBV6-3 TGTGCCAGCAGTTACACCCTCCACGAGCAGTACTTC CASSYTLHEQYF
TRBJ2-7 TRBD1 - TRBV7-2 TGTGCCAGCAGCTTGGGGGACAGCTCCTACGAGCAGTACTTC CASSLGDSSYEQYF
TRBJ2-5 - many TRBV7-9 TGTGCCAGCAGCACTCCGGGCCGCCAAGAGACCCAGTACTTC CASSTPGRQETQYF
TRBJ1-2 - - TRBV10-3 TGTGCCACCCCGTTCGGCCAGCGAAGGAACTATGGCTACACCTTC CATPFGQRRNYGYTF
TRBJ2-3 - - TRBV5-6 TGTGCCAGCAGCTTGGCCGTCGCTTCTCGGGACACAGATACGCAGTATTTT CASSLAVASRDTDTQYF
TRBJ1-5 - many TRBV20-1 TGCAGTGCTAGAGATCTAGGGGGCAATCAGCCCCAGCATTTT CSARDLGGNQPQHF
TRBJ2-3 - many TRBV7-9 TGTGCCAGCACCCGGGGTCCAAGGGTGTATTTT CASTRGPRVYF
TRBJ1-6 - - TRBV18 TGTGCCAGCTCACCGGCTAAGGGGGTAAATTCACCCCTCCACTTT CASSPAKGVNSPLHF
TRBJ2-7 TRBD1 - TRBV9 TGTGCCAGCAGCGCGCCCTGGACAGGGGACGAGCAGTACTTC CASSAPWTGDEQYF
TRBJ2-6 - few TRBV14 TGTGCCAGCAGCCAAGACTTCTTCGGCTCTGGGGCCAACGTCCTGACTTTC CASSQDFFGSGANVLTF
TRBJ2-1 TRBD2 - TRBV20-1 TGCAGTGCTAAACCGGGACTAGCGGGGGCCGCCTACAATGAGCAGTTCTTC CSAKPGLAGAAYNEQFF
TRBJ1-1 - - TRBV21-1 TGTGCCAGCAGCAAGGGGTCCAGGGCGAACACTGAAGCTTTCTTT CASSKGSRANTEAFF